This T cell receptor beta chain was identified in a study of T cells in localized non-small cell lung cancer. Turning to this clone: Its antigen is not known.

The germline gives CDR1 SGHTS, CDR2 YDEGEE. The V end was cut by 2 bases, the J end by 4 bases, with 4 bases between. CDR3 length: 11 residues. Profiling relied on immunoSEQ multiplex PCR, and the TCRdb table lists in-frame clones only, not all of them. The table records fewer than 30,000 clones, about 88% of them present only once. General study findings and limits: Blood T cell density predicted longer survival; adjacent-lung clonality, shorter.

The sequenced sample was peripheral blood, obtained before any cancer treatment. The clonotype originates from a female donor over 55 with stage II squamous cell lung carcinoma. This chain uses TRBV5-8 with TRBJ2-7; the D is unclear. CDR3 coding DNA: TGTGCCAGCAGCTTCAATTACGAGCAGTACTTC. It codes for CASSFNYEQYF.